This entry features one T cell receptor beta chain sequence. Indicated treatment: preoperative locoregional IRX-2 cytokine immunotherapy. This sample was taken from a study of preoperative IRX-2 immunotherapy in early breast cancer. The repertoire was sequenced with immunoSEQ multiplex PCR; TCRdb's copy has only in-frame clones and lacks some. The profile shows 3,000 to 4,000 clones, around 82% of them singletons. Specimen: tumor tissue, collected after IRX-2 immunotherapy. The sequence was collected from a human donor with breast cancer.

The CDR3 reads CASSPGTGIIGEQYF. CDR3 DNA sequence: TGTGCCAGCAGCCCAGGGACAGGGATAATAGGCGAGCAGTACTTC. The chain combines TRBV14 with TRBJ2-7; TRBD1 matches 9 bases. CDR3 length equals 15 residues. Per the germline V gene, CDR1 is SGHDN and CDR2 is FVKESK. J lost 6 bases, V lost 4 bases, and 10 bases had no gene match.